This T cell receptor beta chain was identified in a study of cytomegalovirus exposure and HLA in healthy donors. In the study overall: Earlier sequencing of some 170 million T cells yielded fewer than 140 million unique TCR beta sequences.

V shed 5 bases, J shed 5 bases, and the junction held 3 bases outside the gene matches. The CDR3 has 13 residues. Germline V lookup: CDR1 SGHTA, CDR2 FQGNSA. Study-wide points: Later work found that TCR association rates differed between HLA loci; DRB1 had the most and HLA-C the fewest. Later work found most CMV-associated TCR beta chains apparently HLA-restricted. A later analysis reportedly found fewer N-insertions in an Asian-associated ancestry cluster than the roughly 670-donor mean.

Concerning this clone: Its antigen is not identified.

The PCR was carried out with 60 Vbeta primers and 13 Jbeta primers. Clones were read by immunoSEQ multiplex PCR, and TCRdb kept only the in-frame ones, dropping some. The table lists 200,000 or so clones, around 80% of them singletons. Sequencing was done on a sample of PBMCs. The TCR was taken from a man aged 25 to 40 in good health and CMV-seronegative. This sequence joins TRBV7-2 and TRBJ1-3; 7 bases align to TRBD1. The CDR3 coding sequence is TGTGCCAGCAGCGTGGGACAGAGAAACACCATATATTTT. As protein: CASSVGQRNTIYF.